One sample yielded the 18 T cell receptor beta chains listed below, sequenced in a study of shared clonotypes between healthy human individuals. Assay: immunoSEQ multiplex PCR; the TCRdb copy retains only in-frame clones and omits some. The top ten clones hold 0.4% to 0.55% of a sample with over 1.5 million clones, around 98% of them seen once. Sequenced input: naive CD4+ T cells sorted from blood. Subset of the sample: CD45RA+ positively selected. Receptors originate from a young man in good health.

V usage is TRBV11-2 and J usage is TRBJ2-7, with TRBD1 as a possible D gene (6 bases). The V gene's germline CDR1 is SGHAT and CDR2 FQNNGV. V was cut by 1 base and J by 2 bases, with 12 bases left in between. The CDR3 loop spans 15 amino acids. This CDR3 reads CASSLGPQGTYEQYF. CDR3 nucleotides: TGTGCCAGCAGCTTAGGCCCACAGGGAACCTACGAGCAGTACTTC.

The chain uses TRBV19 and TRBJ2-1; a weak D match, TRBD2 (5 bases). The CDR3 is 14 residues long. Trimming took off 3 bases at V and 5 bases at J, with 11 bases between the two ends. Germline V lookup: CDR1 LNHDA, CDR2 SQIVND (reference sequence). For the CDR3, the DNA is TGTGCCAGTAGTATCAACACTAGAGACAATGAGCAGTTCTTC. As protein: CASSINTRDNEQFF. Combining the CDR3 with reference TRBV19 and TRBJ2-1 gives the whole variable domain DGGITQSPKYLFRKEGQNVTLSCEQNLNHDAMYWYRQDPGQGLRLIYYSQIVNDFQKGDIAEGYSVSREKKESFPLTVTSAQKNPTAFYLCASSINTRDNEQFFGPGTRLTVL.

This clone was picked up one time. This chain joins TRBV10-2 and TRBJ2-1; D gene unclear. This CDR3 has 11 residues. In germline, CDR1 is WSHSY, CDR2 SAAADI. Between the trimmed V and J ends, which lost 7 bases and 4 bases, there was a span of 5 bases. The CDR3 here is CASKGYNEQFF. The CDR3 coding sequence is TGCGCCAGCAAAGGATACAATGAGCAGTTCTTC.

Turning to this clone: This sample also contains other DNA sequences that code for the same CDR3. The J gene is TRBJ2-5, the V gene TRBV7-9; D is unclear. Trimming removed 5 bases from V and 2 bases from J, with 12 bases in between. This CDR3 comprises 14 residues. Germline V gene data show CDR1 as SEHNR and CDR2 as FQNEAQ (reference sequence). CDR3 protein: CASSPRAVQETQYF. The CDR3 bases are TGTGCCAGCAGCCCAAGGGCAGTACAAGAGACCCAGTACTTC.

The V call is TRBV5-6, the J call TRBJ2-1; 10 nucleotides agree with TRBD2. The trim removed 2 bases at V and 5 bases at J, leaving 4 bases unmatched. This CDR3 spans 15 amino acids. CDR1 SGHDT and CDR2 YYEEEE come from the germline V gene. In DNA form, the CDR3 reads TGTGCCAGCAGCTTCCCCGGACTAGCGGACAATGAGCAGTTCTTC. Translation: CASSFPGLADNEQFF. Full variable domain (remainder filled in from reference TRBV5-6 and TRBJ2-1): DAGVTQSPTHLIKTRGQQVTLRCSPKSGHDTVSWYQQALGQGPQFIFQYYEEEERQRGNFPDRFSGHQFPNYSSELNVNALLLGDSALYLCASSFPGLADNEQFFGPGTRLTVL.

CDR3 region: CASSSALGTTVPTQYF. The CDR3 DNA follows: TGCGCCAGCAGCTCCGCCCTGGGTACCACAGTCCCCACGCAGTATTTT. V and J are TRBV5-1 and TRBJ2-3; D is uncertain. Germline assignment: CDR1 SGHRS and CDR2 YFSETQ. Trimming pared 3 bases from V and 9 bases from J, leaving 23 bases between. The CDR3 contains 16 residues.

This clone is a singleton in its sample. This chain connects TRBV7-6 to TRBJ1-2, with D possibly TRBD1 on 6 matching bases. This CDR3 comprises 15 residues. Germline CDR1 reads SGHVS; CDR2 reads FNYEAQ. Trimming took off 5 bases at V and 4 bases at J, with 17 bases between the two ends. In nucleotides, the CDR3 is TGTGCCAGCAGCGGCAGGGGTGGGATGGGCTATGGCTACACCTTC. Protein sequence: CASSGRGGMGYGYTF. The entire variable domain, with the rest obtained from reference TRBV7-6 and TRBJ1-2, is as follows: GAGVSQSPRYKVTKRGQDVALRCDPISGHVSLYWYRQALGQGPEFLTYFNYEAQQDKSGLPNDRFSAERPEGSISTLTIQRTEQRDSAMYRCASSGRGGMGYGYTFGSGTRLTVV.

This clone was seen only once. The rearrangement joins TRBV6-5 to TRBJ1-5; D gene uncertain. Germline V gene data show CDR1 as MNHEY and CDR2 as SVGAGI. The germline V and J ends were trimmed by 2 bases and 0 bases, with 11 bases remaining between them. This CDR3 comprises 16 residues. CDR3 in DNA: TGTGCCAGCAGTTACCAAGGACCCCATAGCAATCAGCCCCAGCATTTT. It is translated as CASSYQGPHSNQPQHF.

The rearrangement uses TRBV4-3 and TRBJ2-3; maybe TRBD2 (6 bases). V dropped 0 bases and J dropped 0 bases, with 13 bases sitting between them. CDR3 length equals 17 residues. Germline V gene lookup returns CDR1 LGHNA and CDR2 YSLEER. The CDR3 protein is CASSQERDSRSTDTQYF. The CDR3 DNA is TGCGCCAGCAGCCAAGAAAGGGACTCTAGGAGCACAGATACGCAGTATTTT.

This chain joins TRBV4-3 and TRBJ2-1; 8 bases are shared with TRBD2. V lost 0 bases and J lost 8; bases outside the gene matches: 6. The length of the CDR3 is 15 residues. The germline gives CDR1 LGHNA, CDR2 YSLEER. The CDR3 sequence is CASSQDRPAGDEQFF. Written as DNA, the CDR3 is TGCGCCAGCAGCCAAGATCGTCCAGCGGGGGATGAGCAGTTCTTC.

V is TRBV7-3 and J is TRBJ2-7, with D possibly TRBD1 on 6 matching bases. CDR1 is SGHTA, CDR2 FQGTGA, per germline. V was pared by 4 bases and J by 5 bases, with 18 bases between. This CDR3 has 15 amino acids. CDR3 bases: TGTGCCAGCAGCTCCCGTCCCGGGACACAAAACGAGCAGTACTTC. It is translated as CASSSRPGTQNEQYF. Full variable domain (rest looked up from reference TRBV7-3 and TRBJ2-7): GAGVSQTPSNKVTEKGKYVELRCDPISGHTALYWYRQSLGQGPEFLIYFQGTGAADDSGLPNDRFFAVRPEGSVSTLKIQRTERGDSAVYLCASSSRPGTQNEQYFGPGTRLTVT.

The chain combines TRBV28 with TRBJ1-3; D may be TRBD1 (5 bases). CDR1 and CDR2 from the germline V gene are MDHEN and SYDVKM. The CDR3 has 15 amino acids. Trimming stripped 4 bases from V and 0 bases from J, with 10 bases between. The CDR3 sequence is CASSSFTGSGNTIYF. Here the CDR3 DNA reads TGTGCCAGCAGTTCATTCACAGGCTCTGGAAACACCATATATTTT.

This rearrangement joins TRBV7-9 to TRBJ2-7; no clear D gene. This CDR3 has 15 amino acids. CDR1 and CDR2 from the germline V gene are SEHNR and FQNEAQ (reference sequence). V lost 5 bases and J lost 3, with 17 bases in between. Here the CDR3 DNA reads TGTGCCAGCAGCGCCATTTTTGGGATAAGCTACGAGCAGTACTTC. It is translated as CASSAIFGISYEQYF.

The V gene is TRBV5-1, the J gene TRBJ2-7; 7 nucleotides agree with TRBD1. The CDR3 is 16 amino acids. Trimming took 4 bases from V and 0 from J; bases not matched to a gene: 10. Germline V CDR1 and CDR2: SGHRS, YFSETQ. Here the CDR3 DNA reads TGCGCCAGCAGCCCAAAAGGGACAGTGAGCTCCTACGAGCAGTACTTC. Translating it yields CASSPKGTVSSYEQYF.

V is TRBV4-2 and J is TRBJ2-1; D may be TRBD2 (5 bases). CDR1 and CDR2 from the germline V gene are LGHNA and YNFKEQ. The V and J ends lost 0 bases and 4 bases respectively, with 7 bases between them. The CDR3 is 14 amino acids. The CDR3 bases are TGTGCCAGCAGCCAAGAGGACTTATACAATGAGCAGTTCTTC. Translation: CASSQEDLYNEQFF.

This chain joins TRBV28 and TRBJ2-4; 8 positions match TRBD1. V shed 6 bases, J shed 8 bases, and the junction held 15 bases outside the gene matches. CDR1 is MDHEN, CDR2 SYDVKM, per germline. This CDR3 is 16 amino acids long. The CDR3 spells CASRRGDRRLGYIQYF. In nucleotides, the CDR3 is TGTGCCAGCAGAAGAGGGGACAGGCGGCTCGGATACATTCAGTACTTC.

V usage is TRBV2 and J usage is TRBJ2-1; no definite D call. Trimming cost V 5 bases and J 5 bases, with 13 bases left between them. CDR1 and CDR2 (germline): SNHLY, FYNNEI. The CDR3 contains 14 residues. CDR3 bases: TGTGCCAGCAGTCGGCTACTATCACACAATGAGCAGTTCTTC. It translates to CASSRLLSHNEQFF.

This rearrangement joins TRBV5-1 to TRBJ1-4; 7 positions match TRBD1. The V and J ends lost 4 bases and 8 bases, in that order; junction bases with no gene match: 14. The germline CDR1 and CDR2 sequences are SGHRS and YFSETQ. This CDR3 spans 16 amino acids. CDR3 residues: CASSLITGTDGEKLFF. CDR3 coding DNA: TGCGCCAGCAGCCTTATAACCGGGACAGATGGGGAAAAACTGTTTTTT.